The 29 T cell receptor beta chains below come from one sample, sequenced in a study of cytomegalovirus exposure and HLA in healthy donors. Amplification used 60 Vbeta primers and 13 Jbeta primers. The assay was immunoSEQ multiplex PCR, and TCRdb's table has in-frame clones only and misses some. The sample shows about 150,000 clones, approximately 72% of them seen only once. Sequenced input: PBMCs. Receptor source: a man younger than 35 in good health and CMV-seronegative.

This clone was seen a single time. The sample holds other DNA sequences that translate to the same CDR3. The chain is built from TRBV28 and TRBJ1-2; D perhaps matches TRBD1 (5 bases). The CDR3 spans 16 residues. V was pared by 4 bases and J by 1 base, with 16 bases between. CDR1 is MDHEN and CDR2 is SYDVKM in the germline V gene. This chain's CDR3 is CASSSPTATDNYGYTF. As DNA, the CDR3 is TGTGCCAGCAGTTCACCCACCGCGACAGATAACTATGGCTACACCTTC.

V gene TRBV5-1 combines with J gene TRBJ2-3, with 7 bases fitting TRBD2. This CDR3 has 13 amino acids. Germline CDR1 and CDR2: SGHRS and YFSETQ. The V and J ends lost 6 bases and 9 bases, in that order; junction bases with no gene match: 10. CDR3 DNA sequence: TGCGCCAGCACCACGCCTACAGCGGGGACGCAGTATTTT. Amino acid sequence: CASTTPTAGTQYF.

This clone was counted between two and nine times. The chain links TRBV4-1 to TRBJ1-5; the D gene is possibly TRBD1 (5 bases). Looked up from germline, CDR1 is MGHRA and CDR2 is YSYEKL. The length of the CDR3 is 16 residues. V was cut by 4 bases and J by 4 bases, with 17 bases left in between. In DNA form, the CDR3 reads TGCGCCAGCAGCCCCCAGTACGGGGGGTCGAATCAGCCCCAGCATTTT. Encoded protein: CASSPQYGGSNQPQHF.

The J gene is TRBJ1-6, the V gene TRBV2; D is perhaps TRBD1 (6 bases). Germline lookup yields CDR1 SNHLY and CDR2 FYNNEI. V was shortened by 4 bases and J by 0 bases, with 19 bases between the two germline ends. CDR3 size: 19 residues. DNA for the CDR3: TGTGCCAGCAGTGCCAGGGGATATAATTTGGGCTCCTATAATTCACCCCTCCACTTT. Translation gives CASSARGYNLGSYNSPLHF.

This clone was seen more than once but under ten times. The rearrangement joins TRBV5-1 to TRBJ2-1; TRBD1 might be the D (6 bases). Trimming removed 1 base from V and 3 bases from J, with 11 bases in between. Germline assignment: CDR1 SGHRS and CDR2 YFSETQ. CDR3 length: 15 amino acids. CDR3 sequence: CASSLPRGNYNEQFF. In DNA, the CDR3 is TGCGCCAGCAGCTTGCCCAGGGGCAACTACAATGAGCAGTTCTTC.

This rearrangement joins TRBV11-2 to TRBJ1-1; TRBD1 matches at 10 bases. J was trimmed by 11 bases and V by 5 bases; bases with no gene match: 20. Germline-derived CDR1 and CDR2 are SGHAT and FQNNGV. The CDR3 runs to 17 residues. The CDR3: CASSAGTGAAKRPGAFF. CDR3 nucleotides: TGTGCCAGCAGCGCTGGGACAGGGGCGGCCAAGAGGCCGGGGGCTTTCTTT.

The V and J genes are TRBV2 and TRBJ1-6; a possible D gene is TRBD1 (6 bases). The CDR3 is 15 residues long. Germline CDR1 is SNHLY and CDR2 is FYNNEI. V lost 6 bases to trimming and J lost 7 bases, with 16 bases between them. The CDR3 bases are TGTGCCAGCAGATCTACAGGGTATGGCAATTCACCCCTCCACTTT. This encodes CASRSTGYGNSPLHF.

This rearrangement joins TRBV29-1 to TRBJ2-7; 7 bases line up with TRBD1. Germline CDR1 reads SQVTM; CDR2 reads ANQGSEA. The V gene end was trimmed by 2 bases and the J gene end by 4 bases; junction bases not matched to a gene: 8. The CDR3 loop spans 14 amino acids. This CDR3 reads CSVERTGPLYEQYF. DNA of the CDR3: TGCAGCGTTGAAAGGACAGGACCCCTATACGAGCAGTACTTC.

The rearrangement links TRBV5-1 to TRBJ2-3; possible D gene TRBD1, 6 bases. Trimming took 0 bases from V and 2 from J, leaving 10 bases between them. From germline, CDR1 is SGHRS and CDR2 YFSETQ. This CDR3 is 15 amino acids long. The CDR3 coding sequence is TGCGCCAGCAGCTTGGATGAGGGGGTCACAGATACGCAGTATTTT. Residues: CASSLDEGVTDTQYF.

The chain joins TRBV6-4 to TRBJ1-1; no definite D call. With 5 bases removed from V and 1 base from J, the gap between germline ends came to 8 bases. The CDR3 is made up of 13 amino acids. Looked up from germline, CDR1 is MRHNA and CDR2 is SNTAGT. The CDR3 DNA sequence: TGTGCCAGCAGTTTAGAGGGGAACACTGAAGCTTTCTTT. As protein: CASSLEGNTEAFF.

The V gene is TRBV4-1, the J gene TRBJ1-1; possible D gene TRBD1, 5 bases. Per the germline V gene, CDR1 is MGHRA and CDR2 is YSYEKL. The V and J ends lost 3 bases and 3 bases respectively, with 14 bases between them. This CDR3 is built from 15 residues. The CDR3 sequence: CASSHPGRGDTEAFF. In nucleotides, the CDR3 is TGCGCCAGCAGCCATCCCGGGCGGGGGGACACTGAAGCTTTCTTT.

This chain uses TRBV5-4 with TRBJ2-3; TRBD2 is a possible D gene (6 bases). The CDR3 spans 13 residues. CDR1 SGHNT and CDR2 YYREEE come from the germline V gene (reference sequence). Trimming took off 2 bases at V and 4 bases at J, with 8 bases between the two ends. CDR3: CASSLSGADTQYF. CDR3 sequence (DNA): TGTGCCAGCAGCTTATCGGGGGCAGATACGCAGTATTTT.

The rearrangement joins TRBV7-6 to TRBJ1-2, with TRBD1 as a possible D gene (5 bases). Germline assignment: CDR1 SGHVS and CDR2 FNYEAQ. Trimming shortened V by 3 bases and J by 7 bases, and 21 bases separated the two germline ends. CDR3 length equals 16 residues. CDR3 sequence (DNA): TGTGCCAGCAGCTTCTCTCCCGTGGGGCCGCTCGGTGGCTACACCTTC. Protein: CASSFSPVGPLGGYTF.

The chain joins TRBV6-6 to TRBJ1-1; tentative D call: TRBD1 (5 bases). Trimming removed 2 bases at V and 2 bases at J, with 12 bases between. This CDR3 comprises 15 residues. From germline, CDR1 is MNHNY and CDR2 SVGAGI (reference sequence). In nucleotides, the CDR3 is TGTGCCAGCAGTTACCAGGGCCAGGATAACACTGAAGCTTTCTTT. Translated: CASSYQGQDNTEAFF.

The J gene is TRBJ1-3, the V gene TRBV25-1; D is unclear. Trimming cost V 8 bases and J 4 bases, with 18 bases left between them. CDR3 length: 15 residues. Looked up from germline, CDR1 is MGHDK and CDR2 is SYGVNS. CDR3: CASGPSGGGGNTIYF. The CDR3 DNA reads TGTGCCAGCGGACCCTCCGGAGGTGGGGGAAACACCATATATTTT.

The sample holds one count of this clone. The chain combines TRBV18 with TRBJ2-7, with 7 bases lining up with TRBD1. The CDR3 runs 17 residues. Germline CDR1 and CDR2: KGHSH and LQKENI. V gave up 3 bases and J gave up 2 bases; unmatched junction bases: 13. The CDR3 sequence is CASSPGPSVQGTYEQYF. The CDR3 nucleotides read TGTGCCAGCTCACCGGGACCTAGTGTACAGGGGACCTACGAGCAGTACTTC.

CDR3 residues: CASSSSGGNNSPLHF. CDR3 nucleotides: TGTGCCAGCAGTTCCTCCGGAGGGAATAATTCACCCCTCCACTTT. V usage is TRBV6-5 and J usage is TRBJ1-6; no clear D gene. The CDR3 has 15 residues. The germline V gene encodes CDR1 MNHEY and CDR2 SVGAGI. V dropped 4 bases and J dropped 5 bases, with 12 bases sitting between them.

This clone has only one observation. The chain combines TRBV27 with TRBJ1-1; no clear D gene. V was trimmed by 4 bases and J by 5 bases, leaving 20 bases between them. The germline CDR1 and CDR2 sequences are MNHEY and SMNVEV (reference sequence). CDR3 length: 16 residues. The CDR3 loop reads CASSWSSRGLGTEAFF. CDR3 coding DNA: TGTGCCAGCAGTTGGAGCAGCAGAGGCCTCGGGACTGAAGCTTTCTTT.

This clone has more than one count but fewer than ten. The genes are TRBV5-6 and TRBJ1-4, with 11 bases lining up with TRBD1. Trimming removed 3 bases from V and 7 bases from J; junction bases left unmatched: 8. Germline CDR1 is SGHDT and CDR2 is YYEEEE. The CDR3 length is 16 residues. Here the CDR3 DNA reads TGTGCCAGCAGCTACATCACCGGGACAGGGGGTGAAAAACTGTTTTTT. It translates to CASSYITGTGGEKLFF.

V is TRBV9 and J is TRBJ2-5; D might be TRBD2 (5 bases). The CDR3 covers 14 residues. Trimming removed 0 bases at V and 9 bases at J, with 15 bases between. The germline V gene encodes CDR1 SGDLS and CDR2 YYNGEE. CDR3 amino acids: CASSVEVGTRAQYF. CDR3 bases: TGTGCCAGCAGCGTAGAAGTTGGCACGCGGGCCCAGTACTTC.

This rearrangement joins TRBV9 to TRBJ1-6; 8 bases fit TRBD1. Germline V lookup: CDR1 SGDLS, CDR2 YYNGEE. The CDR3 runs 14 residues. V shed 3 bases, J shed 9 bases, and the junction held 5 bases outside the gene matches. CDR3 sequence reads: CASSEGQGPSPLHF. CDR3 DNA sequence: TGTGCCAGCAGCGAAGGACAGGGCCCTTCACCCCTCCACTTT.

The chain couples TRBV7-9 to TRBJ1-2, with D perhaps matching TRBD1 (6 bases). Trimming left V 1 base short and J 4 bases short, with 10 bases between. The germline CDR1 and CDR2 sequences are SEHNR and FQNEAQ (reference sequence). The CDR3 length is 14 residues. This chain's CDR3 is CASSLVGAVYGYTF. CDR3 nucleotide sequence: TGTGCCAGCAGCTTAGTGGGGGCGGTCTATGGCTACACCTTC.

This clone was observed a handful of times. J is TRBJ1-6 and V is TRBV30; D is possibly TRBD1 (6 bases). With 3 bases removed from V and 6 bases from J, the gap between germline ends came to 21 bases. Germline V gene sequence: CDR1 GTSNPN, CDR2 SVGIG (reference sequence). CDR3 length: 17 amino acids. In nucleotides, the CDR3 is TGTGCCTGGAGGGGCCTCCGGGGGGCGCCGCGTAATTCACCCCTCCACTTT. Translation: CAWRGLRGAPRNSPLHF.

The chain combines TRBV30 with TRBJ2-7; D uncertain. The CDR3 contains 11 residues. Germline CDR1 reads GTSNPN; CDR2 reads SVGIG (reference sequence). The V and J ends lost 0 bases and 6 bases respectively, with 6 bases between them. The DNA for the CDR3 is TGTGCCTGGAGTGTACCCGGCGAGCAGTACTTC. Amino acid sequence: CAWSVPGEQYF.

This chain links TRBV2 with TRBJ2-3, with TRBD2 matching 7 bases. There are 15 residues in the CDR3. After removal of 5 bases from V and 2 bases from J, the junction contained 7 bases not matched to a gene. Germline assignment: CDR1 SNHLY and CDR2 FYNNEI. The CDR3 coding sequence is TGTGCCAGCAGTTGGGACTACCAGATCACAGATACGCAGTATTTT. The encoded protein is CASSWDYQITDTQYF.

V is TRBV5-6 and J is TRBJ1-2; 9 bases fit TRBD1. The V segment lost 4 bases and the J segment 6 bases; nucleotides outside the gene matches: 10. The germline gives CDR1 SGHDT, CDR2 YYEEEE. There are 15 residues in the CDR3. For the CDR3, the DNA is TGTGCCAGCAGCCAAACACAGGGGGCGAAGGATGGCTACACCTTC. It encodes CASSQTQGAKDGYTF.

In its sample, this clone was seen once. Here the CDR3 reads CASSPQTGSYEQYF. Written as DNA, the CDR3 is TGTGCCAGCAGCCCGCAGACAGGCAGCTACGAGCAGTACTTC. The chain links TRBV5-5 to TRBJ2-7, with D tentatively TRBD1 (6 bases). Germline-derived CDR1 and CDR2 are SGHKS and YYEKEE (reference sequence). This CDR3 is 14 amino acids long. The V end lost 4 bases, the J end lost 3 bases, and 14 bases lay between the germline ends.

The V gene is TRBV7-8, the J gene TRBJ1-1, with 8 bases lining up with TRBD1. This CDR3 is 14 amino acids long. The V and J ends lost 10 bases and 3 bases, in that order; junction bases with no gene match: 10. Germline loops: CDR1 SGHVS, CDR2 FQNEAQ. CDR3 coding DNA: TGTGCCACCGCGAACCAGGGGGCGTACACTGAAGCTTTCTTT. Residues: CATANQGAYTEAFF.

The gene calls are TRBV4-2 and TRBJ2-3; 7 bases are a match to TRBD1. This CDR3 region has 14 residues. V dropped 4 bases and J dropped 9; count of bases not matched to a gene: 10. CDR1 is LGHNA, CDR2 YNFKEQ, per germline. Here the CDR3 reads CASSREDRASTQYF. The CDR3 nucleotides read TGTGCCAGCAGCCGTGAAGACAGGGCCTCGACGCAGTATTTT.